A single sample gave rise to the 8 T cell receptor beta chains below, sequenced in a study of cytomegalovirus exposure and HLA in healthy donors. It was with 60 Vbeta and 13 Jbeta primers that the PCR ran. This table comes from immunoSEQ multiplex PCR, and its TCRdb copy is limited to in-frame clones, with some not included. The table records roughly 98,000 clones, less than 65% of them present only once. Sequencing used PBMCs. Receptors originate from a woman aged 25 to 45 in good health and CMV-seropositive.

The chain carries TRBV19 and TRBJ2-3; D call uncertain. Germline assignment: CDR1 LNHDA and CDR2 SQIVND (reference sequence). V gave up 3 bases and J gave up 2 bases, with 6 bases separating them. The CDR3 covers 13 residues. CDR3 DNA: TGTGCCAGTAGTATGGCCCTCACAGATACGCAGTATTTT. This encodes CASSMALTDTQYF.

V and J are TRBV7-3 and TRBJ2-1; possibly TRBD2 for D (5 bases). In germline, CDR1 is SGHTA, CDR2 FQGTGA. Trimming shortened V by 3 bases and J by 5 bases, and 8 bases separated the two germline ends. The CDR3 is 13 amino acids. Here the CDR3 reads CASSFGLDNEQFF. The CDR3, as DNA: TGTGCCAGCAGCTTCGGACTTGACAATGAGCAGTTCTTC.

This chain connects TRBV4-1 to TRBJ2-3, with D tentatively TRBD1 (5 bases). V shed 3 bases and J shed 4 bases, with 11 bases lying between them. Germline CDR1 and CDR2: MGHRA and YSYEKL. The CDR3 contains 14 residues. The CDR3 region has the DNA TGCGCCAGCAGCCATGACCAGGGCGCAGATACGCAGTATTTT. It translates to CASSHDQGADTQYF.

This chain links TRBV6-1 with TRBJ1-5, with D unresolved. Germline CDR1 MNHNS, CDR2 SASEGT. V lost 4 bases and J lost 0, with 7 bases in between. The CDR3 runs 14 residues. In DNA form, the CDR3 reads TGTGCCAGCAGTGCTCAGTATAGCAATCAGCCCCAGCATTTT. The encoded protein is CASSAQYSNQPQHF.

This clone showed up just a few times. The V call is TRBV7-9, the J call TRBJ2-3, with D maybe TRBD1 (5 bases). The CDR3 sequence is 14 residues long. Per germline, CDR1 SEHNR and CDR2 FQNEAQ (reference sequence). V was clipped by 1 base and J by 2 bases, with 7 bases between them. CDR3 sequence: CASSLEGITDTQYF. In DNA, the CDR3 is TGTGCCAGCAGCTTAGAGGGGATCACAGATACGCAGTATTTT.

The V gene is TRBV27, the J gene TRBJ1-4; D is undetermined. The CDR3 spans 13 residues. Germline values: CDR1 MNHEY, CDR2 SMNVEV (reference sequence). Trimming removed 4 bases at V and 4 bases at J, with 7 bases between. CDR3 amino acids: CASSSENNEKLFF. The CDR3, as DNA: TGTGCCAGCAGTTCAGAAAATAATGAAAAACTGTTTTTT.

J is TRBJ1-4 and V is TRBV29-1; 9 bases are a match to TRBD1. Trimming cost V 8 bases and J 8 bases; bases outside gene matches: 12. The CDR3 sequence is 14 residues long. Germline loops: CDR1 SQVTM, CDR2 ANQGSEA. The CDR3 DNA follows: TGCAGCCTTCGGACAGGGGAGGGGGAGGAAAAACTGTTTTTT. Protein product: CSLRTGEGEEKLFF. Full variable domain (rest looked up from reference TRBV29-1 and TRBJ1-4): SAVISQKPSRDICQRGTSLTIQCQVDSQVTMMFWYRQQPGQSLTLIATANQGSEATYESGFVIDKFPISRPNLTFSTLTVSNMSPEDSSIYLCSLRTGEGEEKLFFGSGTQLSVL.

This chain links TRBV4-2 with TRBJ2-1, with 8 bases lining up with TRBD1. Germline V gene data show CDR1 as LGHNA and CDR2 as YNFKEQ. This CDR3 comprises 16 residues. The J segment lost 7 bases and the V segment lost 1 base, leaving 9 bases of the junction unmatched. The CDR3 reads CASSQVKQQGVNEQFF. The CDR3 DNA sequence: TGTGCCAGCAGCCAAGTAAAACAACAGGGGGTGAATGAGCAGTTCTTC.